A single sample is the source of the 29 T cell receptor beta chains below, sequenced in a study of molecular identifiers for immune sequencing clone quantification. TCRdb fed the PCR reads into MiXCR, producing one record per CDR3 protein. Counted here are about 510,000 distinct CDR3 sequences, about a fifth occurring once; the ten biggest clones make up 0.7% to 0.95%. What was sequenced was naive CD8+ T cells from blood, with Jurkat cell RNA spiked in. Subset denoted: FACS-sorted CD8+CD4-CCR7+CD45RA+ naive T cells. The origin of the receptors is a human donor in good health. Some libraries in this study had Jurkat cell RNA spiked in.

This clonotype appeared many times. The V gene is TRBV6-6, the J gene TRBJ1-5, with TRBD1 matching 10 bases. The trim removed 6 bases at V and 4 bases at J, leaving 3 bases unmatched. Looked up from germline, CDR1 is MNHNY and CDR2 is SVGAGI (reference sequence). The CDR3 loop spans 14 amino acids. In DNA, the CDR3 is TGTGCCAGCAGCGGGACAGGGGCTAATCAGCCCCAGCATTTT. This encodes CASSGTGANQPQHF.

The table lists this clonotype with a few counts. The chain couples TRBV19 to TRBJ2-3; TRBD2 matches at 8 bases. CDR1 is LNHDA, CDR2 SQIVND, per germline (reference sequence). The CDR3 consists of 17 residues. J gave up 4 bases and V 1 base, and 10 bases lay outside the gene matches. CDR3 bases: TGTGCCAGTAGTATAGGAGGGACTAGAAGTTTACCAGATACGCAGTATTTT. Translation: CASSIGGTRSLPDTQYF.

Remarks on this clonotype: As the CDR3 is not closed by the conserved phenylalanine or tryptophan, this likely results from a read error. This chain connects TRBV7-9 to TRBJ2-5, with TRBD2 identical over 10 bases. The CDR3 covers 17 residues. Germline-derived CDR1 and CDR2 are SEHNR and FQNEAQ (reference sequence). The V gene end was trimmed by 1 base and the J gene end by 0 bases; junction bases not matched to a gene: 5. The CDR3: CASSLGTSGTHQETQYY. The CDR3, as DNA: TGTGCCAGCAGCTTAGGTACTAGCGGGACGCACCAAGAGACCCAGTACTAC.

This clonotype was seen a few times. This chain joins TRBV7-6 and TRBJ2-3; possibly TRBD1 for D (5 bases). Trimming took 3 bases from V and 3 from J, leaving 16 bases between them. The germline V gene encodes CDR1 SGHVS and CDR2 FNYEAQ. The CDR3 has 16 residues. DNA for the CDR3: TGTGCCAGCAGCTTGTACGGCGTCAGGGAAACAGATACGCAGTATTTT. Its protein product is CASSLYGVRETDTQYF.

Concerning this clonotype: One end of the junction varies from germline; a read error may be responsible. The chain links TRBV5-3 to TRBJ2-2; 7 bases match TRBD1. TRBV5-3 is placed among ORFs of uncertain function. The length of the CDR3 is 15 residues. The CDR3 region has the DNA TGTGCCAGCAGCTTCGAGGGGGCTGGCACCGGGGAGCTGTTTTTT. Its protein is CASSFEGAGTGELFF.

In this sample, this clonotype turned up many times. The CDR3 nucleotides are TGCAGTGCTAGCGACCGAATCTACGAGCAGTACTTC. Translating it yields CSASDRIYEQYF. The V gene is TRBV20-1, the J gene TRBJ2-7, with D unclear. The CDR3 is 12 amino acids. V was trimmed by 3 bases and J by 3 bases, leaving 9 bases between them. CDR1 and CDR2 (germline): DFQATT, SNEGSKA (reference sequence).

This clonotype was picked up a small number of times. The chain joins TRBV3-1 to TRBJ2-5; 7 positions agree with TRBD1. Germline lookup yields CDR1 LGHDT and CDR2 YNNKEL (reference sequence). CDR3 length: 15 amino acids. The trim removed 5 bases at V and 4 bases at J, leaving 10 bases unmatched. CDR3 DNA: TGTGCCAGCAGCACGACAGGGTGGGGTGGAGAGACCCAGTACTTC. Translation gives CASSTTGWGGETQYF.

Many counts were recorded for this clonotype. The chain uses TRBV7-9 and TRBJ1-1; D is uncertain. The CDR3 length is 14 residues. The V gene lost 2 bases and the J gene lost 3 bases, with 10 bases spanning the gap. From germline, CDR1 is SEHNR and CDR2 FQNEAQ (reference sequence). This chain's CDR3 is CASSLSNPYTEAFF. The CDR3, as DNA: TGTGCCAGCAGCTTAAGCAATCCCTACACTGAAGCTTTCTTT.

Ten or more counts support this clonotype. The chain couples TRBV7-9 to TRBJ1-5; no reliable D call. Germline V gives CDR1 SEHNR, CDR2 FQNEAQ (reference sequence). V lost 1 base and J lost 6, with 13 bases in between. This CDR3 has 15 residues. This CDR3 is CASSLGLEMGQPQHF. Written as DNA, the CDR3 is TGTGCCAGCAGCTTAGGTTTGGAAATGGGTCAGCCCCAGCATTTT.

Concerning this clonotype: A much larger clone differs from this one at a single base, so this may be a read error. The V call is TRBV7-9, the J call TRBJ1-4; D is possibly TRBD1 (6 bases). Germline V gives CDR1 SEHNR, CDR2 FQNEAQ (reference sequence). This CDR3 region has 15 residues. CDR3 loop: CASTTPGARGEKLLF. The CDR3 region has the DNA TGTGCCAGCACCACTCCGGGGGCGAGAGGAGAAAAACTGCTTTTT.

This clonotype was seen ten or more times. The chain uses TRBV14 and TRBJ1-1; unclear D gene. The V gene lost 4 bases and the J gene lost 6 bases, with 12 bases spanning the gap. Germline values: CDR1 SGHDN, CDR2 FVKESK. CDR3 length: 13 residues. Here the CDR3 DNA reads TGTGCCAGCAGCCCCCTCATGTTGGCTGAAGCTTTCTTT. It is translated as CASSPLMLAEAFF.

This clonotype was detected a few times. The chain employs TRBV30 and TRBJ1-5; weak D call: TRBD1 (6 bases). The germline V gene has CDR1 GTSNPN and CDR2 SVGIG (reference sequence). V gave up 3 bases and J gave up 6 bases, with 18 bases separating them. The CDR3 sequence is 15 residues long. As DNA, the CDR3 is TGTGCCTGGAGCCTGACAGGAGTCGGTAGTCAGCCCCAGCATTTT. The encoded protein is CAWSLTGVGSQPQHF.

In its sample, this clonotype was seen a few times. This CDR3 reads CASSLIPTEISTDTQYF. Here the CDR3 DNA reads TGTGCCAGCAGCCTTATCCCGACAGAAATTAGCACAGATACGCAGTATTTT. This chain connects TRBV27 to TRBJ2-3, with a weak D call TRBD1 (5 bases). The V gene lost 6 bases and the J gene lost 0 bases, with 19 bases spanning the gap. The CDR3 has 17 residues. From germline, CDR1 is MNHEY and CDR2 SMNVEV (reference sequence).

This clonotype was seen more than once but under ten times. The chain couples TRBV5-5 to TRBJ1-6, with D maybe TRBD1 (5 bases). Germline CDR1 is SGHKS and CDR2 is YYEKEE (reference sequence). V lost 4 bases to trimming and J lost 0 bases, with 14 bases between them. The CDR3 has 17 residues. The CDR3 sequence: CASSVQVVYSYNSPLHF. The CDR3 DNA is TGTGCCAGCAGCGTACAGGTCGTATACTCCTATAATTCACCCCTCCACTTT.

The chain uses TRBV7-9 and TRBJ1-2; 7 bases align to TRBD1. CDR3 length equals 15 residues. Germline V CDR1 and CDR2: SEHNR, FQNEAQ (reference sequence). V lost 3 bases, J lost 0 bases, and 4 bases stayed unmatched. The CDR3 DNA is TGTGCCAGCAGCTTCCAGGGACAGCCTAACTATGGCTACACCTTC. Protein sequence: CASSFQGQPNYGYTF.

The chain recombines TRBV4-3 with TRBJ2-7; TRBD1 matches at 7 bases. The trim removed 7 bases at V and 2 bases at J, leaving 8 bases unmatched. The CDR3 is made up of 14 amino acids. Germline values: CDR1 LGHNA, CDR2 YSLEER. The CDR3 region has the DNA TGCGCCAGCATACAGGGCAGGGGGACCTACGAGCAGTACTTC. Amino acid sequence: CASIQGRGTYEQYF.

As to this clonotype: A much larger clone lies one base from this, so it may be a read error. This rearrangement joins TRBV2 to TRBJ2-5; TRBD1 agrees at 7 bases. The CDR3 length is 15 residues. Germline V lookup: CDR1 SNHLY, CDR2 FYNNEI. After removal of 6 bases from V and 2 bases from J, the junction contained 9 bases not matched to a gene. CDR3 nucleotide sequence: TGTGCCAGCAGAAGCACGGGACAGATACAAGAGACCCAGTACTTC. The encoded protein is CASRSTGQIQETQYF.

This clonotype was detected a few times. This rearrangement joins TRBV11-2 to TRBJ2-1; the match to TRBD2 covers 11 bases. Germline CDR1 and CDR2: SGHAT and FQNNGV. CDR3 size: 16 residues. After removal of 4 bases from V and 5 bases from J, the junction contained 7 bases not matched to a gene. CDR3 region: CASSSLLAGENNEQFF. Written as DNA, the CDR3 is TGTGCCAGCAGCTCACTACTAGCGGGAGAGAACAATGAGCAGTTCTTC.

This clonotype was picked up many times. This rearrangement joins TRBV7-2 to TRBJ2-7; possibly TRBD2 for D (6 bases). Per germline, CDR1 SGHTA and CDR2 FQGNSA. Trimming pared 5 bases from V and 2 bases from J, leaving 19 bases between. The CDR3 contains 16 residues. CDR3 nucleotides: TGTGCCAGCAGCCGGCCACGGGAGAGTATCGCCTACGAGCAGTACTTC. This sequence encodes CASSRPRESIAYEQYF.

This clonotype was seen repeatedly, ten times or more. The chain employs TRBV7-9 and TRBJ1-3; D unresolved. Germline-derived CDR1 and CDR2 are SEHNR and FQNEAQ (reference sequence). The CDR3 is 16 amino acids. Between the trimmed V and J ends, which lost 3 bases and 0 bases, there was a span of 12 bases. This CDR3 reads CASSFPRTVSGNTIYF. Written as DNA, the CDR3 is TGTGCCAGCAGCTTCCCGAGGACCGTCTCTGGAAACACCATATATTTT.

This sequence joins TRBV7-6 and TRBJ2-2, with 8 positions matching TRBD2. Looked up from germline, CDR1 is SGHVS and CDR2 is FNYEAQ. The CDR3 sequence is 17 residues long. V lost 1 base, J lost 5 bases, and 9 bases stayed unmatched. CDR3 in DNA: TGTGCCAGCAGCTTAGGACCAGCGGGAGTGGTTACCGGGGAGCTGTTTTTT. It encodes CASSLGPAGVVTGELFF.

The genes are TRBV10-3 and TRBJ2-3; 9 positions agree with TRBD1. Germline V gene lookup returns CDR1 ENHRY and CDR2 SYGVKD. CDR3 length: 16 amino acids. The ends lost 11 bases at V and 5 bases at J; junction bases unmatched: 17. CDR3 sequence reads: CAPRRRDREILDTQYF. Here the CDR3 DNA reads TGTGCCCCAAGACGCCGGGACAGGGAGATATTAGATACGCAGTATTTT.

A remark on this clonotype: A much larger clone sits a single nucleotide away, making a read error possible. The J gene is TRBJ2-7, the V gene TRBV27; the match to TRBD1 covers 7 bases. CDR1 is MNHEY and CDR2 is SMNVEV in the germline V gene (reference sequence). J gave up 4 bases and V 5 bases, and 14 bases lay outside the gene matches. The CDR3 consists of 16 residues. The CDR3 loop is CASSPHPRTGEYEQYF. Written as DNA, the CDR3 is TGTGCCAGCAGTCCTCACCCCCGGACAGGAGAATACGAGCAGTACTTC.

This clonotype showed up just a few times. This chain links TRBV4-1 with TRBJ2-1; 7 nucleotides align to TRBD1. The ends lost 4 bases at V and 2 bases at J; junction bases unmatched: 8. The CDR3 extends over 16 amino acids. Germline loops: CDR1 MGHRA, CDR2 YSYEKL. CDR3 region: CASSLITGVPYNEQFF. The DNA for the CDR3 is TGCGCCAGCAGCCTAATAACAGGGGTGCCCTACAATGAGCAGTTCTTC.

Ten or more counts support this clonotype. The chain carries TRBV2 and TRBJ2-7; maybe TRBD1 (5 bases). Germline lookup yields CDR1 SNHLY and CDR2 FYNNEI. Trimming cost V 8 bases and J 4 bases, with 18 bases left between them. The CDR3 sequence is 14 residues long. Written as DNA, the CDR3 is TGTGCCAGCTCCGAGCAGGGTTGGTGGTACGAGCAGTACTTC. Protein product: CASSEQGWWYEQYF.

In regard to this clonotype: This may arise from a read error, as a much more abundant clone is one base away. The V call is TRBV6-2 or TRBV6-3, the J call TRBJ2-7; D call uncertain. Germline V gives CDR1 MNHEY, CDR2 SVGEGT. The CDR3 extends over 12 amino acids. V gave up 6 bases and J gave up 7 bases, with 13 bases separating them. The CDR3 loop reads CASSASAWEQYF. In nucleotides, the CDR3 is TGTGCCAGCAGCGCGTCGGCCTGGGAGCAGTACTTC.

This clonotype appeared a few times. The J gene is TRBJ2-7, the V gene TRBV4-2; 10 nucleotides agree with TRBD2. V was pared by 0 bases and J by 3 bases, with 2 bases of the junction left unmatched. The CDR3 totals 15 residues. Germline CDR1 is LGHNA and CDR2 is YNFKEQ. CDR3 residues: CASSQEVAGGYEQYF. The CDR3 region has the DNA TGTGCCAGCAGCCAAGAAGTAGCGGGAGGCTACGAGCAGTACTTC.

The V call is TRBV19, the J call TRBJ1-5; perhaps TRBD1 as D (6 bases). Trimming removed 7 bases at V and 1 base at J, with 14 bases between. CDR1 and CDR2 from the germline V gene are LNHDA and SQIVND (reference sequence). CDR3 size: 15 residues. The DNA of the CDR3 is TGTGCCAGTAACCCCGGGGGGCGAAGCAATCAGCCCCAGCATTTT. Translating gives CASNPGGRSNQPQHF. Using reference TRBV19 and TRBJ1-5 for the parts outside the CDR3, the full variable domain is DGGITQSPKYLFRKEGQNVTLSCEQNLNHDAMYWYRQDPGQGLRLIYYSQIVNDFQKGDIAEGYSVSREKKESFPLTVTSAQKNPTAFYLCASNPGGRSNQPQHFGDGTRLSIL.

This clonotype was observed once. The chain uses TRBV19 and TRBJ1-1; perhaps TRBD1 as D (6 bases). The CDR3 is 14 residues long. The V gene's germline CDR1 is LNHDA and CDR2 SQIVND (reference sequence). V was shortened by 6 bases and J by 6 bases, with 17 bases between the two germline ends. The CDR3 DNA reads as TGTGCCAGTAGCCCCGGCAGGGGAATCCCTGAAGCTTTCTTT. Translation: CASSPGRGIPEAFF.